This T cell receptor beta chain was captured in a study of blood T cells in healthy people across ages. A second PCR, run for roughly 7 to 11 cycles, used a sample-barcoded 5' primer plus a J-beta primer mix. TCRdb used MiXCR to reprocess the 5' RACE reads, holding one entry per CDR3 protein. The repertoire holds some 880,000 distinct CDR3 sequences, with 35% to 40% as singletons. In its sample, this clonotype was seen many times. The CDR3 is 12 amino acids. The V and J ends lost 6 bases and 0 bases respectively, with 7 bases between them. Per the germline V gene, CDR1 is DFQATT and CDR2 is SNEGSKA (reference sequence).

The sequenced sample consisted of blood. The receptor was isolated from a young man in good health. The genes are TRBV20-1 and TRBJ2-3; no clear D gene. The CDR3 sequence: CSAPASTDTQYF. As DNA, the CDR3 is TGCAGTGCCCCGGCTAGCACAGATACGCAGTATTTT.